Here is one TCR beta chain with its context. The antigen remains unidentified. This specimen belongs to a study of blood T cells in healthy people across ages. V shed 6 bases, J shed 3 bases, and the junction held 11 bases outside the gene matches. CDR3 length: 18 amino acids. The germline V gene encodes CDR1 MNHNS and CDR2 SASEGT. Combining a sample-barcoded 5' primer with a J-beta primer mix, a second PCR ran for about 7 to 12 cycles. Each CDR3 protein is one row after TCRdb ran MiXCR on the 5' RACE reads. The sample lists roughly 680,000 distinct CDR3 sequences, approximately 49% occurring once. Study observations and caveats: Older individuals had lower TCR beta diversity per million T cells (the decline was roughly linear). A strong correlation was seen between TCR beta diversity and naive T cell percentage. Fewer expanded clones and more diversity marked long-lived versus aged donors.

Healthy individuals of Caucasian origin from Russia, aged roughly 6 to 100, served as donors. Sequenced sample: blood. This rearrangement joins TRBV6-1 to TRBJ2-7, with TRBD2 matching over 16 bases. The origin of this receptor is a woman aged 60 to 75 in good health. The CDR3 region is CASSPGTSGRAFVYEQYF. The CDR3 region has the DNA TGTGCCAGCAGCCCCGGGACTAGCGGGAGGGCCTTCGTCTACGAGCAGTACTTC.